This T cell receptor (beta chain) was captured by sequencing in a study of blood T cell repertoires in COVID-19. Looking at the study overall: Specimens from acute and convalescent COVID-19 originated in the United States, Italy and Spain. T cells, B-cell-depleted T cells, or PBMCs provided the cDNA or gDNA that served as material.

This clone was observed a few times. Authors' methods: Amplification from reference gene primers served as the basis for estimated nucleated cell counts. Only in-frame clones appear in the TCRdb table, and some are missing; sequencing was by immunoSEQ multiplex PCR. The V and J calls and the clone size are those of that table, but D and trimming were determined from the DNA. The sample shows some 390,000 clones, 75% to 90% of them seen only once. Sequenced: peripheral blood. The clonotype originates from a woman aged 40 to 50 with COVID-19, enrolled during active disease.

This CDR3 reads CASSDFRGNYGYTF. The CDR3 nucleotides are TGTGCCAGCAGCGATTTTCGGGGAAACTATGGCTACACCTTC. The chain has TRBV9 and TRBJ1-2, with unresolved D. Germline assignment: CDR1 SGDLS and CDR2 YYNGEE. This CDR3 is 14 amino acids long. Deletions cut 3 bases from V and 2 bases from J, with 11 bases between.